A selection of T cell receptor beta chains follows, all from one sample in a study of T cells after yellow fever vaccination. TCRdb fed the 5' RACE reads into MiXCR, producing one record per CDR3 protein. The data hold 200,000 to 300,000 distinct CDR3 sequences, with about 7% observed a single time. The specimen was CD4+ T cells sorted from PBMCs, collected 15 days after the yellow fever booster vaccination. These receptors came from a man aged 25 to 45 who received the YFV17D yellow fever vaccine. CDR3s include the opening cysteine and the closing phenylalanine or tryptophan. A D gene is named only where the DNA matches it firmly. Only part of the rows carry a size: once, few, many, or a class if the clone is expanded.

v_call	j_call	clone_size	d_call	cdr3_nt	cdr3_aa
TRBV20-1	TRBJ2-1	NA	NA	TGCAGTGGACAGGAGTCCTACAATGAGCAGTTCTTC	CSGQESYNEQFF
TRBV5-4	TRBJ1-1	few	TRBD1	TGTGCCAGCAGCCACTCGACAGGGTCGACTGAAGCTTTCTTT	CASSHSTGSTEAFF
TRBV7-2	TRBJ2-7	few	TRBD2	TGTGCCAGCAGGACTAGCGGCCCAACTGCGGGGTACGAGCAGTACTTC	CASRTSGPTAGYEQYF
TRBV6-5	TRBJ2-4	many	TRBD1	TGTGCCAGCAGTTATTTTGGACAGGGGGCCAAAAACATTCAGTACTTC	CASSYFGQGAKNIQYF
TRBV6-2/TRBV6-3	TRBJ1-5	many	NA	TGTGCCAGCAGGGGAACGGACCGATTCAATCAGCCCCAGCATTTT	CASRGTDRFNQPQHF
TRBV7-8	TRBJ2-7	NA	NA	TGTGCCAGCAGCCCCGCCTCCGACAAGACCTACGAGCAGTACTTC	CASSPASDKTYEQYF
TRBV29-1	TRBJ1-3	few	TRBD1	TGCAGCGTGACCAGGGGGTTGGGAGACACCATATATTTT	CSVTRGLGDTIYF
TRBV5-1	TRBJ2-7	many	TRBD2	TGCGCCAGCAGCCCTGAGGGTGCGGGAGAACTCTACGAGCAGTACTTC	CASSPEGAGELYEQYF
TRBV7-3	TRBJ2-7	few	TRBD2	TGTGCCAGCAGCTTAAGGGGAGGGACTAGCGGGACCACGCTCCACGCGAGATACGAGCAGTACTTC	CASSLRGGTSGTTLHARYEQYF
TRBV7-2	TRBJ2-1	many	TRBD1	TGTGCCAGCAGCCGCCTTGTCGGGACAGCGTATAATGAGCAGTTCTTC	CASSRLVGTAYNEQFF
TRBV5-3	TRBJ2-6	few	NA	TGTGCCAGCATGGGTACCGGGACCCTCTCTGGGGCCAACGTCCTGACTTTC	CASMGTGTLSGANVLTF